This T cell receptor beta chain was sequenced for a study of blood T cells in healthy people across ages. Overall study findings and caveats: The donors' CMV status was not determined, possibly confounding changes in expanded clonotypes. It was found that TCR beta diversity correlated strongly with the percentage of naive T cells.

The germline V gene has CDR1 SQVTM and CDR2 ANQGSEA. Trimming removed 7 bases from V and 9 bases from J, with 10 bases in between. The CDR3 has 10 amino acids. The authors ran a second PCR of about 7 to 11 cycles using a sample-barcoded 5' primer and a J-beta primer mix. TCRdb ran MiXCR on the 5' RACE reads and lists one entry per CDR3 protein. The sample has 850,000 to 1,000,000 distinct CDR3 sequences, roughly 51% seen once. As regards this clonotype: The antigen remains undetermined.

The V gene is TRBV29-1, the J gene TRBJ2-1, with D perhaps matching TRBD2 (5 bases). The source of this sequence is a woman aged 60-75 years in good health. Sample: blood. The CDR3: CSAHEGEQFF. CDR3 in DNA: TGCAGCGCCCATGAGGGTGAGCAGTTCTTC.